Presented here are 12 T cell receptor beta chains from one specimen sequenced in a study of T cells expressing NK-cell markers. Following a re-call of the 5' RACE reads, TCRdb has one entry per CDR3 protein and lacks DNA. The table counts roughly 420,000 distinct CDR3 sequences; roughly 7.2% lies in the top ten. The specimen sequenced was blood T cells: a sorted CD56 or NKG2C T cell subset, CD4+ or CD8+ T cells, or bulk PBMC T cells (not recorded which). The receptors come from a woman between 18 and 70 years old in good health.

The CDR3 loop is CASTRAGGLAGGETQYF. This chain uses TRBV6-1 with TRBJ2-5; as DNA is missing, the TRBD2 call by TCRdb cannot be tested. Germline V gene lookup returns CDR1 MNHNS and CDR2 SASEGT. This CDR3 is built from 17 residues.

V gene TRBV20-1 combines with J gene TRBJ1-1. Looked up from germline, CDR1 is DFQATT and CDR2 is SNEGSKA (reference sequence). The CDR3 totals 14 residues. The CDR3 protein is CSAAVGSVQTEAFF.

The rearrangement uses TRBV6-1 and TRBJ2-1; TCRdb indicates TRBD1, and absent DNA this call remains unverified. Looked up from germline, CDR1 is MNHNS and CDR2 is SASEGT. This CDR3 region has 13 residues. The chain's CDR3 is CASGIAGGNEQFF.

The chain joins TRBV12-3 or TRBV12-4 to TRBJ1-2; TCRdb indicates TRBD1, and absent DNA this call remains unverified. The CDR3 is 11 amino acids. CDR3 amino acids: CACLEGRGYTF.

The chain joins TRBV29-1 to TRBJ2-7; TCRdb names TRBD1, which stays unverified in the absence of DNA. The germline gives CDR1 SQVTM, CDR2 ANQGSEA. The CDR3 totals 13 residues. CDR3 region: CSATDRSSYEQYF.

The chain is built from TRBV20-1 and TRBJ2-1; there is no DNA to check the TCRdb D call of TRBD1. This CDR3 has 14 residues. Germline CDR1 DFQATT, CDR2 SNEGSKA (reference sequence). This CDR3 is CSANEGVFYNEQFF.

The rearrangement joins TRBV9 to TRBJ2-1; the TCRdb call, TRBD2, lacks DNA for checking. Germline loops: CDR1 SGDLS, CDR2 YYNGEE. CDR3 length equals 15 residues. CDR3 sequence reads: CASSAETSGRSEQFF.

This sequence joins TRBV10-3 and TRBJ2-1; TCRdb outputs TRBD1, but without DNA this stays unchecked. The CDR3 sequence is 13 residues long. The V gene's germline CDR1 is ENHRY and CDR2 SYGVKD. The CDR3: CAIRTGANNEQFF.

This chain joins TRBV20-1 and TRBJ2-3; TCRdb indicates TRBD2, and absent DNA this call remains unverified. CDR1 is DFQATT, CDR2 SNEGSKA, per germline (reference sequence). This CDR3 is 15 amino acids long. This CDR3 is CSAPPPAGSTDTQYF.

The gene calls are TRBV29-1 and TRBJ2-5; without DNA, the TCRdb call of TRBD1 cannot be checked. The CDR3 loop spans 13 amino acids. Per germline, CDR1 SQVTM and CDR2 ANQGSEA. Here the CDR3 reads CSVDAGGDETQYF.

This chain joins TRBV3-1 and TRBJ2-3; checking the TCRdb D call of TRBD2 is not possible without DNA. Germline values: CDR1 LGHDT, CDR2 YNNKEL (reference sequence). There are 12 residues in the CDR3. The CDR3 reads CASSQLADTQYF.

The gene calls are TRBV20-1 and TRBJ2-4; TCRdb proposes TRBD1, but this gene call is untestable without DNA. Germline CDR1 DFQATT, CDR2 SNEGSKA (reference sequence). CDR3 length equals 14 residues. The CDR3 protein is CSARDEGFQNIQYF.